This T cell receptor (beta chain) was identified in a study of CD8 T cells in Susac syndrome. Looked up from germline, CDR1 is LNHNV and CDR2 is YYDKDF (reference sequence). V gave up 1 base and J gave up 1 base, with 13 bases separating them. This CDR3 spans 16 amino acids. Random hexamers were used to reverse transcribe the RNA input (about 0.5 to 1 ug). Each CDR3 protein is one row after TCRdb ran MiXCR on the immunoSEQ multiplex PCR reads. This sample carries 75,000 or so distinct CDR3 sequences, 94% of them seen once, and the ten largest clones take roughly 1%. Source material: CD8+ T cells from PBMCs. This clonotype was sampled from a human donor with Susac syndrome. This sequence joins TRBV15 and TRBJ2-5, with D uncertain. This CDR3 is CATSRGSLGFQETQYF. As DNA, the CDR3 is TGTGCCACCAGCAGAGGTAGCTTGGGGTTCCAAGAGACCCAGTACTTC. Full variable domain (outside the CDR3, taken from reference TRBV15 and TRBJ2-5): DAMVIQNPRYQVTQFGKPVTLSCSQTLNHNVMYWYQQKSSQAPKLLFHYYDKDFNNEADTPDNFQSRRPNTSFCFLDIRSPGLGDTAMYLCATSRGSLGFQETQYFGPGTRLLVL.